The T cell receptor (beta chain) under discussion was sequenced for a study of T-cell reconstitution after alpha-beta-depleted transplantation in children. Study-level results: T-cell counts and diversity at one year following transplant were attributed mainly to newly produced T cells. Reports say that about two months after transplant, the alpha-beta T cells came out of several hundred graft clones that had expanded. Some patients' high day-60 TCRbeta diversity was traced to surviving recipient T cells and thymic progenitors.

As concerns this clonotype: The antigen is unknown.

Unique molecular identifiers were incorporated when the TCRbeta library was constructed. A single record per CDR3 protein comes from TCRdb applying MiXCR to the PCR reads. Of 250,000 to 300,000 distinct CDR3 sequences listed, around 10% are singletons. This CDR3 is built from 16 residues. The junction had 11 bases not matched to a gene; V was cut back by 3 bases and J by 7 bases. Germline lookup yields CDR1 SGHTA and CDR2 FQGNSA. The V call is TRBV7-2, the J call TRBJ2-5, with 10 nucleotides matching TRBD1. This TCR came from a boy younger than two with acute myeloid leukemia, due to receive a stem cell transplant. The material sequenced was PBMCs, taken before TCRalphabeta/CD19-depleted stem cell transplant. The CDR3 spells CASSFNPTGGQPTQYF. The CDR3 coding sequence is TGTGCCAGCAGCTTTAACCCGACAGGGGGCCAGCCGACCCAGTACTTC. The full variable domain, its missing parts supplied by reference TRBV7-2 and TRBJ2-5, is GAGVSQSPSNKVTEKGKDVELRCDPISGHTALYWYRQSLGQGLEFLIYFQGNSAPDKSGLPSDRFSAERTGGSVSTLTIQRTQQEDSAVYLCASSFNPTGGQPTQYFGPGTRLLVL.